These 22 T cell receptor beta chains were sequenced from one sample in a study of T cell changes during pregnancy in multiple sclerosis. Sequencing was performed with immunoSEQ multiplex PCR; in TCRdb, only in-frame clones are kept and a portion is missing. The sample has about 42,000 clones, around 92% seen once. The source was CD4+ T cells from peripheral blood mononuclear cells, collected after pregnancy. The receptors stem from a female donor in good health, enrolled as a control in a pregnancy study.

The chain uses TRBV2 and TRBJ2-3; possibly TRBD2 for D (5 bases). The V gene's germline CDR1 is SNHLY and CDR2 FYNNEI. This CDR3 has 13 amino acids. Trimming took 2 bases from V and 6 from J, leaving 9 bases between them. The CDR3 here is CASSERGGDTQYF. The CDR3 DNA is TGTGCCAGCAGTGAACGCGGCGGGGATACGCAGTATTTT. The full variable domain, rest sourced from reference TRBV2 and TRBJ2-3, is EPEVTQTPSHQVTQMGQEVILRCVPISNHLYFYWYRQILGQKVEFLVSFYNNEISEKSEIFDDQFSVERPDGSNFTLKIRSTKLEDSAMYFCASSERGGDTQYFGPGTRLTVL.

The J gene is TRBJ2-2, the V gene TRBV4-1; 9 bases are a match to TRBD1. CDR1 and CDR2 from the germline V gene are MGHRA and YSYEKL. CDR3 length: 15 residues. With 4 bases clipped from V and 3 bases from J, the junction kept 3 bases outside the gene matches. DNA of the CDR3: TGCGCCAGCAGCCCCTGGACAGGGGACACCGGGGAGCTGTTTTTT. The encoded protein is CASSPWTGDTGELFF.

This rearrangement joins TRBV6-4 to TRBJ1-2; TRBD1 might be the D (6 bases). The CDR3 sequence is 17 residues long. V was cut by 5 bases and J by 4 bases, with 23 bases left in between. Germline assignment: CDR1 MRHNA and CDR2 SNTAGT. CDR3 sequence: CASSPMGGGRSFYGYTF. The CDR3 nucleotides are TGTGCCAGCAGTCCGATGGGGGGGGGCAGATCGTTCTATGGCTACACCTTC.

V and J are TRBV27 and TRBJ1-2; TRBD1 matches at 8 bases. Germline V lookup: CDR1 MNHEY, CDR2 SMNVEV (reference sequence). V trimming: 0 bases; J trimming: 8 bases; junction bases outside the gene matches: 8. CDR3 length equals 15 residues. CDR3 amino acids: CASSLSRQGTGGYTF. CDR3 sequence (DNA): TGTGCCAGCAGTTTATCCCGACAGGGGACGGGAGGCTACACCTTC.

By frequency in the sample, this clone is medium-sized. V gene TRBV6-1 combines with J gene TRBJ2-3; 9 nucleotides align to TRBD2. With 2 bases clipped from V and 4 bases from J, the junction kept 4 bases outside the gene matches. CDR3 length equals 15 residues. Germline CDR1 and CDR2: MNHNS and SASEGT. This chain's CDR3 is CASSEWSGRSDTQYF. The CDR3 DNA reads as TGTGCCAGCAGTGAATGGAGCGGGAGGTCAGATACGCAGTATTTT.

This chain uses TRBV2 with TRBJ2-7; D gene ambiguous. V was cut by 6 bases and J by 4 bases, with 10 bases left in between. CDR3 length: 12 residues. CDR1 and CDR2 (germline): SNHLY, FYNNEI. The CDR3 DNA reads TGTGCCAGCAGCCAATTCCGGTACGAGCAGTACTTC. Translated: CASSQFRYEQYF.

The J gene is TRBJ2-1, the V gene TRBV7-9, with D possibly matching TRBD2 (6 bases). The germline V gene has CDR1 SEHNR and CDR2 FQNEAQ (reference sequence). The V gene lost 6 bases and the J gene lost 4 bases, with 16 bases spanning the gap. The CDR3 runs to 15 residues. CDR3 sequence: CASSSMRGQYNEQFF. The CDR3 DNA is TGTGCCAGCAGTTCAATGCGGGGTCAGTACAATGAGCAGTTCTTC.

The chain joins TRBV5-4 to TRBJ1-2; 9 bases align to TRBD1. From germline, CDR1 is SGHNT and CDR2 YYREEE (reference sequence). The CDR3 totals 14 residues. The junction had 1 base not matched to a gene; V was cut back by 0 bases and J by 4 bases. The CDR3 sequence is CASSLDRGLYGYTF. The DNA for the CDR3 is TGTGCCAGCAGCTTGGACAGGGGGCTCTATGGCTACACCTTC.

This clone was found once. The J gene is TRBJ2-4, the V gene TRBV12-2; TRBD1, the table's D call, lacks a check against the DNA. TRBV12-2 is listed as a pseudogene. The CDR3 has 16 residues. This chain's CDR3 is CASRGFIRGFEDIQYF. The CDR3, as DNA: TGTGCAAGTCGCGGCTTTATCAGGGGGTTCGAGGACATTCAGTACTTC.

The chain recombines TRBV5-6 with TRBJ2-7, with 8 bases aligning to TRBD2. Looked up from germline, CDR1 is SGHDT and CDR2 is YYEEEE. V lost 0 bases, J lost 5 bases, and 10 bases stayed unmatched. The CDR3 is made up of 16 amino acids. The chain's CDR3 is CASSLVGIAGFNEQYF. The CDR3, as DNA: TGTGCCAGCAGCTTGGTTGGCATAGCGGGGTTCAACGAGCAGTACTTC.

This clone was counted a single time. The V and J genes are TRBV4-3 and TRBJ1-1, with a weak D call TRBD1 (6 bases). The length of the CDR3 is 16 residues. Trimming took off 0 bases at V and 5 bases at J, with 16 bases between the two ends. The germline V gene has CDR1 LGHNA and CDR2 YSLEER. DNA of the CDR3: TGCGCCAGCAGCCAAGAAGCGCCAGGGGTTCAAACTGAAGCTTTCTTT. Protein: CASSQEAPGVQTEAFF.

Only one count was recorded for this clone. This chain joins TRBV7-9 and TRBJ2-5; 9 positions agree with TRBD2. The length of the CDR3 is 16 residues. Trimming took 2 bases from V and 2 from J; bases not matched to a gene: 6. Germline V gene sequence: CDR1 SEHNR, CDR2 FQNEAQ (reference sequence). This CDR3 is CASSLPSGGRQETQYF. The CDR3 bases are TGTGCCAGCAGCTTACCCAGCGGGGGGCGTCAAGAGACCCAGTACTTC.

The CDR3 DNA reads as TGTGCCAGCAGTGATCAGGGGCAGCCGAGGGGGAACCAAGCTTTCTTT. It specifies CASSDQGQPRGNQAFF. V usage is TRBV2 and J usage is TRBJ1-1; D is perhaps TRBD1 (6 bases). V was shortened by 3 bases and J by 9 bases, with 23 bases between the two germline ends. The CDR3 loop spans 16 amino acids. The germline V gene encodes CDR1 SNHLY and CDR2 FYNNEI.

The chain uses TRBV27 and TRBJ2-1, with TRBD2 identical over 8 bases. CDR1 is MNHEY, CDR2 SMNVEV, per germline (reference sequence). This CDR3 is built from 14 residues. The J segment lost 8 bases and the V segment lost 2 bases, leaving 5 bases of the junction unmatched. CDR3 in DNA: TGTGCCAGCAGTTTAGAGCGGGAGAGTTATGAGCAGTTCTTC. As protein: CASSLERESYEQFF.

This chain links TRBV6-5 with TRBJ2-7, with 9 bases identical to TRBD1. The CDR3 runs 14 residues. From germline, CDR1 is MNHEY and CDR2 SVGAGI. V shed 4 bases and J 7 bases; nucleotides not matched to a gene: 8. This chain's CDR3 is CASSSGTGTGEQYF. For the CDR3, the DNA is TGTGCCAGCAGTTCCGGGACAGGGACGGGGGAGCAGTACTTC.

This clone appeared a few times. The V and J genes are TRBV5-1 and TRBJ2-5; 7 bases align to TRBD1. CDR3 length equals 14 residues. V dropped 2 bases and J dropped 6; count of bases not matched to a gene: 7. Germline V CDR1 and CDR2: SGHRS, YFSETQ. The CDR3 region is CASSFFQGEKTQYF. The DNA for the CDR3 is TGCGCCAGCAGCTTCTTTCAGGGGGAGAAGACCCAGTACTTC.

Only a few counts were recorded for this clone. V usage is TRBV7-8 and J usage is TRBJ2-4, with TRBD1 matching 10 bases. This CDR3 region has 15 residues. The junction had 8 bases not matched to a gene; V was cut back by 5 bases and J by 7 bases. Germline V lookup: CDR1 SGHVS, CDR2 FQNEAQ. The DNA for the CDR3 is TGTGCCAGCAGCCCCGGGACAGGGGCACGGAACATTCAGTACTTC. It encodes CASSPGTGARNIQYF.

V is TRBV6-1 and J is TRBJ2-1, with TRBD2 matching over 7 bases. The germline CDR1 and CDR2 sequences are MNHNS and SASEGT. After removal of 2 bases from V and 6 bases from J, the junction contained 16 bases not matched to a gene. The length of the CDR3 is 18 residues. DNA of the CDR3: TGTGCCAGCAGTGAATTCACTAGCGACTCTGTTTCCCGCAATGAGCAGTTCTTC. Its translation is CASSEFTSDSVSRNEQFF.

CDR3 sequence: CASSLGGGYNEQFF. DNA of the CDR3: TGTGCCAGCAGCTTAGGAGGCGGTTACAATGAGCAGTTCTTC. This rearrangement joins TRBV7-9 to TRBJ2-1; D unclear. The CDR3 spans 14 residues. V lost 1 base and J lost 4, with 8 bases in between. From germline, CDR1 is SEHNR and CDR2 FQNEAQ (reference sequence). The variable domain in full, with the rest retrieved from reference TRBV7-9 and TRBJ2-1, is DTGVSQNPRHKITKRGQNVTFRCDPISEHNRLYWYRQTLGQGPEFLTYFQNEAQLEKSRLLSDRFSAERPKGSFSTLEIQRTEQGDSAMYLCASSLGGGYNEQFFGPGTRLTVL.

V and J are TRBV28 and TRBJ2-7, with a tentative D call TRBD2 (6 bases). V was shortened by 7 bases and J by 3 bases, with 13 bases between the two germline ends. CDR1 MDHEN and CDR2 SYDVKM come from the germline V gene. The CDR3 sequence is 13 residues long. CDR3 DNA sequence: TGTGCCAGCACTCGTGGACTATACTACGAGCAGTACTTC. Protein product: CASTRGLYYEQYF.

This clone occurred once. This chain links TRBV11-3 with TRBJ1-1; D remains unclear. The CDR3 totals 13 residues. Per germline, CDR1 SGHNT and CDR2 YENEEA. V dropped 2 bases and J dropped 4 bases, with 8 bases sitting between them. The CDR3: CASSLYASTEAFF. The CDR3 DNA reads as TGTGCCAGCAGCTTATATGCTAGCACTGAAGCTTTCTTT. The full variable domain, completed using reference TRBV11-3 and TRBJ1-1, is EAGVVQSPRYKIIEKKQPVAFWCNPISGHNTLYWYLQNLGQGPELLIRYENEEAVDDSQLPKDRFSAERLKGVDSTLKIQPAELGDSAVYLCASSLYASTEAFFGQGTRLTVV.

In nucleotides, the CDR3 is TGTGCCAGCGCCCCCCTGGCCCCCCAAGAGACCCAGTACTTC. Translated: CASAPLAPQETQYF. The rearrangement uses TRBV6-5 and TRBJ2-5; D remains ambiguous. The CDR3 covers 14 residues. In germline, CDR1 is MNHEY, CDR2 SVGAGI. The V end lost 8 bases, the J end lost 1 base, and 14 bases lay between the germline ends.